Following are 21 T cell receptor beta chains from one sample sequenced in a study of human T cells and chemical hapten exposure. TCRdb processed the RACE reads anew with MiXCR; each CDR3 protein has one entry. The sample has 85,000 to 100,000 distinct CDR3 sequences, 25% to 35% seen once. As for time point: patch test 3, about 24 weeks after DPC sensitization. Treatment described: therapeutic diphenylcyclopropenone sensitization with weekly scalp DPC. Sample: whole blood, taken in connection with sensitization to the hapten diphenylcyclopropenone (DPC). The origin of the receptors is a man aged 35 to 55 with alopecia areata. Some clones in this sample may be carry-over from other donors' samples.

Details on this clonotype: Mismatch with germline at one junction end may stem from a read error. The chain couples TRBV28 to TRBJ2-7, with D possibly TRBD1 on 6 matching bases. Germline CDR1 reads MDHEN; CDR2 reads SYDVKM. The CDR3 is 15 amino acids. The CDR3 sequence: CASSLYLQGGDEQYF. The CDR3 DNA follows: TGTGCCAGCAGCTTATATCTACAGGGTGGGGACGAGCAGTACTTC.

This sequence joins TRBV20-1 and TRBJ1-2, with D maybe TRBD1 (5 bases). There are 11 residues in the CDR3. Trimming shortened V by 5 bases and J by 8 bases, and 12 bases separated the two germline ends. The germline V gene encodes CDR1 DFQATT and CDR2 SNEGSKA (reference sequence). CDR3 sequence reads: CSAEAQGGYTF. The CDR3, as DNA: TGCAGTGCTGAAGCCCAGGGCGGCTACACCTTC.

The chain recombines TRBV11-3 with TRBJ2-3, with 10 bases identical to TRBD2. This CDR3 spans 15 amino acids. Germline CDR1 is SGHNT and CDR2 is YENEEA. V lost 2 bases, J lost 1 base, and 0 bases stayed unmatched. DNA of the CDR3: TGTGCCAGCAGCTTAAGCGGGAGGGGCACAGATACGCAGTATTTT. Its protein product is CASSLSGRGTDTQYF. Drawing the rest from reference TRBV11-3 and TRBJ2-3, the complete variable domain is EAGVVQSPRYKIIEKKQPVAFWCNPISGHNTLYWYLQNLGQGPELLIRYENEEAVDDSQLPKDRFSAERLKGVDSTLKIQPAELGDSAVYLCASSLSGRGTDTQYFGPGTRLTVL.

This chain connects TRBV28 to TRBJ2-7; D might be TRBD1 or TRBD2, each matching 5 bases. Germline CDR1 is MDHEN and CDR2 is SYDVKM. The ends were cut back, 7 bases at V and 5 bases at J, with 15 bases in the middle. This CDR3 region has 13 residues. CDR3 protein: CASNSFGGHEQYF. The CDR3 nucleotides read TGTGCCAGCAACTCCTTTGGGGGACACGAGCAGTACTTC.

The genes are TRBV18 and TRBJ2-3; D may be TRBD1 (6 bases). V was shortened by 2 bases and J by 4 bases, with 16 bases between the two germline ends. This CDR3 is 16 amino acids long. From germline, CDR1 is KGHSH and CDR2 LQKENI. The CDR3 reads CASSPVHRVEADTQYF. The CDR3 nucleotides are TGTGCCAGCTCACCAGTGCACAGGGTAGAAGCAGATACGCAGTATTTT. The variable domain in full, completed from reference TRBV18 and TRBJ2-3, reads NAGVMQNPRHLVRRRGQEARLRCSPMKGHSHVYWYRQLPEEGLKFMVYLQKENIIDESGMPKERFSAEFPKEGPSILRIQQVVRGDSAAYFCASSPVHRVEADTQYFGPGTRLTVL.

This chain connects TRBV13 to TRBJ2-7, with D hard to call. The germline V and J ends were trimmed by 6 bases and 5 bases, with 11 bases remaining between them. Germline V gene sequence: CDR1 PRHDT, CDR2 FYEKMQ (reference sequence). The CDR3 spans 12 residues. CDR3 protein: CASSPGSHEQYF. Written as DNA, the CDR3 is TGTGCCAGCAGTCCCGGTTCCCACGAGCAGTACTTC.

This clonotype was observed a few times. The chain uses TRBV7-9 and TRBJ1-1, with D unclear. The CDR3 contains 12 residues. The V end was cut by 1 base, the J end by 0 bases, with 0 bases between. Germline CDR1 is SEHNR and CDR2 is FQNEAQ (reference sequence). CDR3 sequence (DNA): TGTGCCAGCAGCTTAGTGAACACTGAAGCTTTCTTT. Protein product: CASSLVNTEAFF.

The chain recombines TRBV19 with TRBJ1-2; 9 nucleotides line up with TRBD1. V shed 6 bases, J shed 4 bases, and the junction held 0 bases outside the gene matches. The germline V gene has CDR1 LNHDA and CDR2 SQIVND (reference sequence). The CDR3 runs to 12 residues. CDR3 region: CASRTGGYGYTF. The CDR3 region has the DNA TGTGCCAGTAGGACAGGGGGCTATGGCTACACCTTC.

This clonotype was observed a few times. This sequence joins TRBV20-1 and TRBJ2-3; D is undetermined. The CDR3 is 11 amino acids. Trimming cost V 6 bases and J 3 bases, with 7 bases left between them. Germline V gene sequence: CDR1 DFQATT, CDR2 SNEGSKA (reference sequence). The CDR3 region is CSALLTDTQYF. DNA for the CDR3: TGCAGTGCGTTATTAACAGATACGCAGTATTTT.

This clonotype has ten or more counts. This chain uses TRBV18 with TRBJ2-7; a weak D match, TRBD1 (6 bases). The CDR3 has 14 residues. The germline V and J ends were trimmed by 5 bases and 7 bases, with 18 bases remaining between them. The germline V gene encodes CDR1 KGHSH and CDR2 LQKENI. The CDR3 DNA reads as TGTGCCAGCTCATCAGCCAGCAGGGGTCGGGAGCAGTACTTC. Amino acid sequence: CASSSASRGREQYF.

This sequence joins TRBV29-1 and TRBJ1-2; possible D gene TRBD1, 5 bases. This CDR3 region has 16 residues. Germline V lookup: CDR1 SQVTM, CDR2 ANQGSEA. The V and J ends lost 3 bases and 2 bases respectively, with 19 bases between them. The CDR3 protein is CSVDKVAEGSNYGYTF. CDR3 in DNA: TGCAGCGTTGATAAGGTGGCGGAGGGGTCGAACTATGGCTACACCTTC.

The rearrangement uses TRBV6-5 and TRBJ2-1; D may correspond to TRBD1 or TRBD2 (5 bases each). CDR3 length equals 15 residues. Trimming cost V 0 bases and J 9 bases, with 15 bases left between them. CDR1 and CDR2 from the germline V gene are MNHEY and SVGAGI. The CDR3 DNA is TGTGCCAGCAGTTACTCTACAGGACGCGCGGGTGAGCAGTTCTTC. Protein sequence: CASSYSTGRAGEQFF.

The CDR3 is CASSLRGPTGSVYGYTF. The CDR3 DNA reads as TGTGCCAGCAGTTTACGGGGTCCGACAGGGTCTGTCTATGGCTACACCTTC. V and J are TRBV27 and TRBJ1-2; 7 bases align to TRBD1. Per the germline V gene, CDR1 is MNHEY and CDR2 is SMNVEV (reference sequence). V shed 2 bases and J 4 bases; nucleotides not matched to a gene: 13. The CDR3 consists of 17 residues.

In its sample, this clonotype was seen a few times. The CDR3 reads CASSLASSGTYNEQFF. CDR3 sequence (DNA): TGCGCCAGCAGCTTGGCATCTAGCGGGACGTACAATGAGCAGTTCTTC. V usage is TRBV5-1 and J usage is TRBJ2-1, with 9 bases lining up with TRBD2. CDR3 length: 16 residues. Per germline, CDR1 SGHRS and CDR2 YFSETQ. Trimming removed 0 bases from V and 4 bases from J; junction bases left unmatched: 5.

At least ten counts were recorded for this clonotype. The chain has TRBV10-2 and TRBJ2-5; 7 nucleotides align to TRBD1. The ends lost 4 bases at V and 3 bases at J; junction bases unmatched: 5. CDR1 WSHSY and CDR2 SAAADI come from the germline V gene. The CDR3 contains 14 residues. This chain's CDR3 is CASSGTGPKETQYF. The CDR3, as DNA: TGCGCCAGCAGTGGGACAGGCCCTAAAGAGACCCAGTACTTC.

The chain uses TRBV13 and TRBJ1-5, with D possibly being TRBD1 (5 bases). Germline V gene lookup returns CDR1 PRHDT and CDR2 FYEKMQ (reference sequence). V lost 5 bases and J 2 bases, leaving 10 bases between the germline ends. This CDR3 region has 14 residues. Written as DNA, the CDR3 is TGTGCCAGCAGCCTGGGACGCCGCAATCAGCCCCAGCATTTT. The encoded protein is CASSLGRRNQPQHF.

This clonotype was counted a single time. The rearrangement uses TRBV2 and TRBJ2-2, with 10 nucleotides matching TRBD2. V dropped 5 bases and J dropped 2; count of bases not matched to a gene: 14. The CDR3 runs to 19 residues. Germline values: CDR1 SNHLY, CDR2 FYNNEI. The CDR3 loop reads CASSPSTLAGGLNTGELFF. CDR3 nucleotide sequence: TGTGCCAGCAGTCCTTCAACTTTAGCGGGAGGACTAAACACCGGGGAGCTGTTTTTT.

The chain links TRBV12-3 or TRBV12-4 to TRBJ2-3; 10 positions match TRBD2. The CDR3 covers 15 residues. V shed 6 bases and J 4 bases; nucleotides not matched to a gene: 7. The CDR3 DNA reads TGTGCCAGCAGCTGGAGGACTAGCGGTTCAGATACGCAGTATTTT. Its translation: CASSWRTSGSDTQYF.

This clonotype was counted a few times. J is TRBJ2-5 and V is TRBV2, with D possibly being TRBD2 (6 bases). The CDR3 covers 13 residues. CDR1 SNHLY and CDR2 FYNNEI come from the germline V gene. V dropped 8 bases and J dropped 2 bases, with 12 bases sitting between them. In DNA, the CDR3 is TGTGCCAGCCATAGCGGTTGTCAAGAGACCCAGTACTTC. Residues: CASHSGCQETQYF.

CDR3 DNA: TGTGCCAGCAGCGTAGGATTCGGGTACGAGCAGTACTTC. Translation: CASSVGFGYEQYF. The chain uses TRBV9 and TRBJ2-7, with D hard to call. The germline V gene encodes CDR1 SGDLS and CDR2 YYNGEE. V lost 0 bases, J lost 4 bases, and 8 bases lay in between. The CDR3 is 13 residues long. Variable domain in full (rest from reference TRBV9 and TRBJ2-7): DSGVTQTPKHLITATGQRVTLRCSPRSGDLSVYWYQQSLDQGLQFLIQYYNGEERAKGNILERFSAQQFPDLHSELNLSSLELGDSALYFCASSVGFGYEQYFGPGTRLTVT.

This clonotype was detected only a few times. The J gene is TRBJ1-5, the V gene TRBV6-2 or TRBV6-3; D ambiguous. Trimming stripped 6 bases from V and 7 bases from J, with 10 bases between. The CDR3 consists of 12 residues. Germline lookup yields CDR1 MNHEY and CDR2 SVGEGT. The DNA for the CDR3 is TGTGCCAGCAGGCAAGGACGGCAGCCCCAGCATTTT. Translating gives CASRQGRQPQHF.